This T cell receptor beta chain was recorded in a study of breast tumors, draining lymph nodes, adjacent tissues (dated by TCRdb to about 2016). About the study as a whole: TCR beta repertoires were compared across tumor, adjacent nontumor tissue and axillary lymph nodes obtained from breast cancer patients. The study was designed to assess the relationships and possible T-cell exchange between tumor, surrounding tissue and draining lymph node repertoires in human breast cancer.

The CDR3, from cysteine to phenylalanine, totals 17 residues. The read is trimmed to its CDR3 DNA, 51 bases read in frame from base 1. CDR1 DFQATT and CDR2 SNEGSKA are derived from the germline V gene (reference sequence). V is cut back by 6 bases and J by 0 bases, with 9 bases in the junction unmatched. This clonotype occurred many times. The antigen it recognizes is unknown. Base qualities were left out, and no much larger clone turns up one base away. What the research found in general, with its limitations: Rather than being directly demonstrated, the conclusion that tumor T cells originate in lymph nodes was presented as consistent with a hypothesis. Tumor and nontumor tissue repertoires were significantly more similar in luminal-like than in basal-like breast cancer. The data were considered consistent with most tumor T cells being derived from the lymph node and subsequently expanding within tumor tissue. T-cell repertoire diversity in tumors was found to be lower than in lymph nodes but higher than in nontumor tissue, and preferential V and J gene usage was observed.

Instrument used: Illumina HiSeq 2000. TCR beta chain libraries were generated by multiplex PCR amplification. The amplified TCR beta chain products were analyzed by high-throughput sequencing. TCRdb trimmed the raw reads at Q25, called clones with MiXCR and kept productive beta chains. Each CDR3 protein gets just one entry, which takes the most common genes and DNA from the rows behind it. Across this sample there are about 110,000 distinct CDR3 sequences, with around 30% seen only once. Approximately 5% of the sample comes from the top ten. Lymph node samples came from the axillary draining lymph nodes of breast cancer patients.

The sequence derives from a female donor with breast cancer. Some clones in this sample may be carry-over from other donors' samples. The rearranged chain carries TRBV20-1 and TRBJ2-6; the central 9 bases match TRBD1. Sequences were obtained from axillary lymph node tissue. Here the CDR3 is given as CSAPRDRVLSGANVLTF. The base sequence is TGCAGTGCCCCCCGGGACAGGGTTCTCTCTGGGGCCAACGTCCTGACTTTC.